The present T cell receptor (beta chain) was sequenced within a study of blood T cell repertoires in COVID-19. Looking at the study overall: Spain, Italy and the United States supplied samples that represented acute and convalescent COVID-19.

The CDR3 sequence is 14 residues long. V lost 4 bases, J lost 2 bases, and 4 bases stayed unmatched. The germline gives CDR1 SGHNT, CDR2 YYREEE (reference sequence). Assay: immunoSEQ multiplex PCR; the TCRdb copy retains only in-frame clones and omits some. This sample has more than 30,000 clones, with more than 85% found just once. The origin of this receptor is a woman of 80 years or more with active or convalescent COVID-19. Sample: peripheral blood. The rearrangement links TRBV5-4 to TRBJ2-3; 7 bases align to TRBD1. This chain's CDR3 is CASSRTGFTDTQYF. Here the CDR3 DNA reads TGTGCCAGCAGCCGGACAGGCTTCACAGATACGCAGTATTTT.